This TCR beta chain originates from a study of Ad26.COV2.S vaccination and SARS-CoV-2 variants. For the study at large: Trial arm assignment for the donor was COV1001 Ad26.COV2.S. Donor got 5x10^10 or 1x10^11 viral particles of Ad26.COV2.S. Study results and caveats: Similar non-spike TCR breadth was seen in vaccine and placebo recipients.

This CDR3 is built from 14 residues. Between the trimmed V and J ends, which lost 3 bases and 2 bases, there was a span of 11 bases. Germline values: CDR1 SGHRS, CDR2 YFSETQ. The sample's treatment: around 19 received Ad26.COV2.S at low or high dose, single or two shots; 5 received placebo; per-sample allocation not given. After the first vaccine or placebo injection, samples were drawn on day 63. This adult donor, from Boston, was 18-55 years old. Produced via immunoSEQ multiplex PCR; TCRdb's table is partial and in-frame only. The sample records 380,000 or so clones, about four fifths being singletons. This clone turned up a few times. Its matching antigen is unknown. In the same sample, other DNA sequences code for this CDR3.

The chain is built from TRBV5-1 and TRBJ1-1; tentative D call: TRBD1 (6 bases). Sequenced material: peripheral blood, taken in a trial of Ad26.COV2.S vaccine versus placebo. The clonotype comes from a person between 18 and 59 years old who received the Ad26.COV2.S COVID-19 vaccine or a placebo. The CDR3 sequence: CASSSQGGNTEAFF. The CDR3 DNA reads TGCGCCAGCAGCTCACAGGGAGGAAACACTGAAGCTTTCTTT.